Listed below are T cell receptor beta chains from one sample, sequenced in a study of blood T cell repertoires in COVID-19. Method: immunoSEQ multiplex PCR; TCRdb's copy keeps in-frame clones and lacks some. Here the sample spans 200,000 to 300,000 clones, around 86% being singletons. The sequenced material came from peripheral blood. The source is a man aged 40-50 years who had recovered from COVID-19. CDR3s include the opening cysteine and the closing phenylalanine or tryptophan. The order of the fields is clone size, D gene, J gene, V gene, CDR3 protein, CDR3 DNA. The D gene is left open where the match is weak. For some rows the clone size is stated as once, few or many, or as a class when expanded; others skip it.

.	TRBD1	TRBJ1-4	TRBV10-1	CASSESSGTGREKLFF	TGCGCCAGCAGTGAGTCGTCCGGGACAGGGCGAGAAAAACTGTTTTTT
.	.	TRBJ2-1	TRBV24-1	CATSDPGLDNEQFF	TGTGCCACCAGTGATCCGGGGTTGGACAATGAGCAGTTCTTC
.	.	TRBJ2-7	TRBV27	CASSPGSRDEQYF	TGTGCCAGCAGTCCCGGGTCCCGGGACGAGCAGTACTTC
.	.	TRBJ1-4	TRBV5-1	CASSLAAGDEKLFF	TGCGCCAGCAGCTTGGCAGCAGGGGATGAAAAACTGTTTTTT
.	.	TRBJ2-6	TRBV19	CASSMGLNSGANVLTF	TGTGCCAGTAGTATGGGACTCAACTCTGGGGCCAACGTCCTGACTTTC
.	TRBD2	TRBJ2-1	TRBV19	CASSMRTSGRGGVSSYNEQFF	TGTGCCAGTAGTATGAGAACTAGCGGGAGGGGGGGAGTTAGCTCCTACAATGAGCAGTTCTTC
.	.	TRBJ1-2	TRBV30	CAWYTNLVFGYTF	TGTGCCTGGTACACTAACCTGGTTTTTGGCTACACCTTC
.	.	TRBJ1-1	TRBV5-1	CASSLNIERRNTEAFF	TGCGCCAGCAGCTTGAATATAGAACGGAGGAACACTGAAGCTTTCTTT
.	.	TRBJ2-7	TRBV11-3	CASSPGGRSSYEQYF	TGTGCCAGCAGCCCCGGGGGGCGAAGCTCCTACGAGCAGTACTTC
.	.	TRBJ1-2	TRBV20-1	CSASNLYGYTF	TGCAGTGCTAGTAATCTTTATGGCTACACCTTC
few	TRBD1	TRBJ2-1	TRBV19	CASSLSGTGSYNEQFF	TGTGCCAGTAGTCTCTCCGGGACAGGTTCCTACAATGAGCAGTTCTTC
.	.	TRBJ1-1	TRBV7-9	CASSLTLRAAFF	TGTGCCAGCAGCTTAACCCTCAGGGCAGCTTTCTTT
.	.	TRBJ1-2	TRBV19	CASSITMRVTYGYTF	TGTGCCAGTAGTATCACGATGAGAGTCACCTATGGCTACACCTTC